This TCR beta chain was retrieved from a study of T cell changes during pregnancy in multiple sclerosis. CDR1 is MNHEY, CDR2 SVGAGI, per germline. The CDR3 spans 14 residues. The V end was cut by 5 bases, the J end by 7 bases, with 17 bases between. Produced via immunoSEQ multiplex PCR; TCRdb's table is partial and in-frame only. The table includes 77,000 or so clones, roughly 95% detected once. This clonotype originated in a female donor in good health, enrolled as a control in a pregnancy study. The specimen comprised peripheral blood, sampled in the second trimester of pregnancy. V and J are TRBV6-5 and TRBJ1-1, with D possibly being TRBD1 (6 bases). Written as DNA, the CDR3 is TGTGCCAGCAGTAAAGACAGGTTGATCGGTGAAGCTTTCTTT. Its protein product is CASSKDRLIGEAFF.